Listed below are T cell receptor beta chains from one sample, sequenced in a study of T cell repertoires in aging, cancer and after chemotherapy. TCRdb re-analysed the multiplex PCR reads in MiXCR, keeping a single row per CDR3 protein. This sample yields about 13,000 distinct CDR3 sequences, of which approximately 25% are seen a single time; about 50% belongs to the top ten. Material: blood. The source is a human donor in good health. CDR3s include the opening cysteine and the closing phenylalanine or tryptophan.

J gene: TRBJ1-5
V gene: TRBV7-3
CDR3 protein: CARSLGGRGAQPQHF

J gene: TRBJ1-1
V gene: TRBV27
CDR3 protein: CASSLQGAATIVGEAFF

J gene: TRBJ1-4
V gene: TRBV10-3
CDR3 protein: CAISAGARDEKLFF

J gene: TRBJ1-1
V gene: TRBV5-1
CDR3 protein: CASSLGMTEAFF

J gene: TRBJ1-2
V gene: TRBV18
CDR3 protein: CASSPNIGLYGYTF

J gene: TRBJ2-1
V gene: TRBV6-5
CDR3 protein: CAISVSLGYEQFF

J gene: TRBJ1-2
V gene: TRBV30
CDR3 protein: CAWSPRDRLTRDTF

J gene: TRBJ2-3
V gene: TRBV29-1
CDR3 protein: CSVEAFVVGLSTDTQYF

J gene: TRBJ2-4
V gene: TRBV30
CDR3 protein: CACAQGGTANVYKNIQYF

J gene: TRBJ1-5
V gene: TRBV6-5
CDR3 protein: CASRRARDSNQPQHF

J gene: TRBJ1-2
V gene: TRBV6-5
CDR3 protein: CASSHGRANYGYTF